The 4 T cell receptor beta chains listed next were all sequenced from one sample in a study of T cell responses to AZD1222 COVID-19 vaccine. Clones were read by immunoSEQ multiplex PCR, and TCRdb kept only the in-frame ones, dropping some. The sample yields around 110,000 clones, about 90% seen once. This specimen was peripheral blood, taken 28 days after the second AZD1222 dose. The receptors were gathered from an adult who received the AZD1222 COVID-19 vaccine.

This chain links TRBV7-3 with TRBJ1-1; D call uncertain. The V gene lost 4 bases and the J gene lost 0 bases, with 6 bases spanning the gap. There are 13 residues in the CDR3. Germline-derived CDR1 and CDR2 are SGHTA and FQGTGA. CDR3 residues: CASSSGVNTEAFF. The DNA of the CDR3 is TGTGCCAGCAGCTCTGGGGTGAACACTGAAGCTTTCTTT. The whole variable domain, remainder taken from reference TRBV7-3 and TRBJ1-1, is GAGVSQTPSNKVTEKGKYVELRCDPISGHTALYWYRQSLGQGPEFLIYFQGTGAADDSGLPNDRFFAVRPEGSVSTLKIQRTERGDSAVYLCASSSGVNTEAFFGQGTRLTVV.

This sequence joins TRBV7-6 and TRBJ1-1, with D possibly being TRBD1 (6 bases). Between the trimmed V and J ends, which lost 5 bases and 3 bases, there was a span of 16 bases. Germline CDR1 and CDR2: SGHVS and FNYEAQ. The CDR3 loop spans 15 amino acids. As DNA, the CDR3 is TGTGCCAGCAGCCCAAGCTGGGCAGGGGACACTGAAGCTTTCTTT. Its protein product is CASSPSWAGDTEAFF.

About this clone itself: Other DNA sequences from this sample encode an identical CDR3 as well. The J gene is TRBJ1-1, the V gene TRBV2, with D perhaps TRBD1 (5 bases). The CDR3 runs to 13 residues. The V and J ends lost 4 bases and 1 base respectively, with 7 bases between them. The germline CDR1 and CDR2 sequences are SNHLY and FYNNEI. The CDR3 spells CASSGGRNTEAFF. The CDR3 region has the DNA TGTGCCAGCAGTGGGGGACGGAACACTGAAGCTTTCTTT.

V usage is TRBV11-2 and J usage is TRBJ2-1; a weak D match, TRBD2 (7 bases). V was pared by 0 bases and J by 6 bases, with 9 bases between. This CDR3 contains 14 residues. CDR1 SGHAT and CDR2 FQNNGV come from the germline V gene. CDR3 in amino acids: CASSLDRGGNEQFF. DNA for the CDR3: TGTGCCAGCAGCTTAGATAGGGGGGGCAATGAGCAGTTCTTC. Supplemented by reference TRBV11-2 and TRBJ2-1, the full variable domain reads EAGVAQSPRYKIIEKRQSVAFWCNPISGHATLYWYQQILGQGPKLLIQFQNNGVVDDSQLPKDRFSAERLKGVDSTLKIQPAKLEDSAVYLCASSLDRGGNEQFFGPGTRLTVL.